Shown below are 6 T cell receptor beta chains from a single sample sequenced in a study of regulatory T cells in long-lasting Graves disease. HTBI primers from iRepertoire and Arm-PCR of CDR3 regions yielded the TCR beta libraries. TCRdb re-called the multiplex PCR reads with MiXCR, one entry per CDR3 protein. The top ten clones hold around 13% of a sample with approximately 560,000 distinct CDR3 sequences, 15% to 20% of them seen once. Time point: newly diagnosed GD, antithyroid drugs for less than 3 months. PBMCs provided the RNA from which the TCR library was made. These data were also reused for a study on T cells in Graves' hyperthyroidism and ophthalmopathy.

This sample comprised peripheral blood mononuclear cells (PBMCs), obtained at new diagnosis, from a patient treated with antithyroid drugs. These receptors were collected from a man aged 18 to 30 with Graves disease.

This clonotype has ten or more counts. The V call is TRBV29-1, the J call TRBJ2-6; 7 nucleotides line up with TRBD1. Germline CDR1 is SQVTM and CDR2 is ANQGSEA. The ends lost 3 bases at V and 2 bases at J; junction bases unmatched: 4. The CDR3 contains 15 residues. The CDR3 DNA is TGCAGCGTTGAGAGACAGGGTACTGGGGCCAACGTCCTGACTTTC. Its translation: CSVERQGTGANVLTF.

Here the CDR3 reads CASSSGPSNQPQHF. The CDR3 DNA reads TGTGCCAGCAGTTCCGGGCCTAGCAATCAGCCCCAGCATTTT. The chain joins TRBV27 to TRBJ1-5, with no clear D. The CDR3 totals 14 residues. Trimming left V 4 bases short and J 0 bases short, with 7 bases between. Germline CDR1 and CDR2: MNHEY and SMNVEV (reference sequence).

In this sample, this clonotype turned up a few times. V gene TRBV7-9 combines with J gene TRBJ1-2, with 10 positions matching TRBD1. With 2 bases clipped from V and 2 bases from J, the junction kept 14 bases outside the gene matches. The CDR3 extends over 19 amino acids. Germline loops: CDR1 SEHNR, CDR2 FQNEAQ (reference sequence). CDR3 coding DNA: TGTGCCAGCAGCTTACAATGGAGCTTACCGGGACAGGGGAACTATGGCTACACCTTC. It encodes CASSLQWSLPGQGNYGYTF.

The rearrangement joins TRBV29-1 to TRBJ2-1; D is unresolved. The CDR3 has 11 residues. V gave up 4 bases and J gave up 7 bases, with 8 bases separating them. Germline V gene sequence: CDR1 SQVTM, CDR2 ANQGSEA. Here the CDR3 DNA reads TGCAGCGTTGTAGGGTGGAATGAGCAGTTCTTC. Its translation: CSVVGWNEQFF.

Comment on this clonotype: A read error may account for a junction end that differs from germline. J is TRBJ2-3 and V is TRBV5-1; 10 positions agree with TRBD2. Germline V gene sequence: CDR1 SGHRS, CDR2 YFSETQ. The CDR3 loop spans 15 amino acids. The CDR3 region is CASSIAGGSTDTQYF. The DNA of the CDR3 is TGTGCCAGCAGCATAGCGGGAGGAAGCACAGATACGCAGTATTTT. Full variable domain (rest looked up from reference TRBV5-1 and TRBJ2-3): KAGVTQTPRYLIKTRGQQVTLSCSPISGHRSVSWYQQTPGQGLQFLFEYFSETQRNKGNFPGRFSGRQFSNSRSEMNVSTLELGDSALYLCASSIAGGSTDTQYFGPGTRLTVL.

The chain combines TRBV5-5 with TRBJ2-1, with D maybe TRBD2 (5 bases). The CDR3 runs 12 residues. CDR1 and CDR2 (germline): SGHKS, YYEKEE (reference sequence). The CDR3 DNA sequence: TGTGGGAGGAGCGACTCCTACAATGAGCAGTTCTTC. It encodes CGRSDSYNEQFF.